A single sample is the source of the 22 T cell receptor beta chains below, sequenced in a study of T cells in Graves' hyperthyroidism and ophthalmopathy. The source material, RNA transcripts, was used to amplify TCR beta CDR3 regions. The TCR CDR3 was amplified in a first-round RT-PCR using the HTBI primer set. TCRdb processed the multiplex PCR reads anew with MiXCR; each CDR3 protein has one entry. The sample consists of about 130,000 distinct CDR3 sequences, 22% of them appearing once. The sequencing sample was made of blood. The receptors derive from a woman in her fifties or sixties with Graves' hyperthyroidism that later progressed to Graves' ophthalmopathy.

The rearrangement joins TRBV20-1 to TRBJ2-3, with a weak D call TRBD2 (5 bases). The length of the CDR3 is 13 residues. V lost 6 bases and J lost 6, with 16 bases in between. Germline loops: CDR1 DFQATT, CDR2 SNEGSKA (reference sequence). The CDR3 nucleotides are TGCAGTGCGTCCATTCCCGGGATGGATACGCAGTATTTT. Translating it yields CSASIPGMDTQYF.

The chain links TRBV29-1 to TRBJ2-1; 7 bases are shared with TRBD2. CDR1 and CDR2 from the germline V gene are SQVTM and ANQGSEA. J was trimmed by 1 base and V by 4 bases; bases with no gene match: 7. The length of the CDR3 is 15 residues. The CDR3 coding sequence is TGCAGCGTTGCTAGTGGTAGCGGGTCCTACAATGAGCAGTTCTTC. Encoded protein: CSVASGSGSYNEQFF.

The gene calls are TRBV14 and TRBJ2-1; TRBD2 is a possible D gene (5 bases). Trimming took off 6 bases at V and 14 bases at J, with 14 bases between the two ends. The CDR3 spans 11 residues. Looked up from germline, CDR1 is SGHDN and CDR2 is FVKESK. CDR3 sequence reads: CASSRAGMEFF. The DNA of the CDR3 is TGTGCCAGCAGTCGTGCCGGGATGGAGTTCTTC.

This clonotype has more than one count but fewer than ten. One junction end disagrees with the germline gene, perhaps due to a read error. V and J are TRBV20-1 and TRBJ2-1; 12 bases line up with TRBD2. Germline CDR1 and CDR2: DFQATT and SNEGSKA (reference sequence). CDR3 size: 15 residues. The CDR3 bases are TGCAGCGCAAAACTAGCGGGAGGACGGTACAATGAGCAGCTCTTC. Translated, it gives CSAKLAGGRYNEQLF.

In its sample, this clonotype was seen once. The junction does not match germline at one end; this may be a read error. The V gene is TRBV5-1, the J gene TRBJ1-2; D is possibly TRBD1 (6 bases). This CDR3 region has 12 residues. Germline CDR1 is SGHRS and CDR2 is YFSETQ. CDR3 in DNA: TGCGCCAGCAGCTCTAACAGGGATGGCCACACCTTC. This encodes CASSSNRDGHTF.

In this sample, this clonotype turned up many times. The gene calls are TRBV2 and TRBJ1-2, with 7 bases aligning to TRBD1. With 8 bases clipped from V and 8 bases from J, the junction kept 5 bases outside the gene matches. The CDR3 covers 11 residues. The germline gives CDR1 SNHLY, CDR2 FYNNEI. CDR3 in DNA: TGTGCCAGCCGGGACAGCGGAGGCTACACCTTC. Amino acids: CASRDSGGYTF.

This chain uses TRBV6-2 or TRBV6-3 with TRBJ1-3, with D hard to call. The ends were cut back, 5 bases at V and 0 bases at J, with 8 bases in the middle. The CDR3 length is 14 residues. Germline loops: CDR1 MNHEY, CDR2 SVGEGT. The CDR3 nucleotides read TGTGCCAGCAGTAAAGAGGCCTCTGGAAACACCATATATTTT. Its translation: CASSKEASGNTIYF.

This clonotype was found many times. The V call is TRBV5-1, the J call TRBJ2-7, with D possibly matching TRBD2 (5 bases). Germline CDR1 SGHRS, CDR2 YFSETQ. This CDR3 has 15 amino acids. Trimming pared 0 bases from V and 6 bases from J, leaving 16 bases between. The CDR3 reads CASSLVMGSVGEQYF. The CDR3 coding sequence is TGCGCCAGCAGCTTGGTTATGGGTAGCGTCGGCGAGCAGTACTTC.

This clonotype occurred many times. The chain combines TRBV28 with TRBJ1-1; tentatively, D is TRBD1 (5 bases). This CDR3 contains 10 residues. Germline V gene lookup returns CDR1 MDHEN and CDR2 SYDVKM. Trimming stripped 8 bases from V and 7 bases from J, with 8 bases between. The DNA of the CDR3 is TGTGCCAGCCAGGGATTTGAAGCTTTCTTT. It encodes CASQGFEAFF.

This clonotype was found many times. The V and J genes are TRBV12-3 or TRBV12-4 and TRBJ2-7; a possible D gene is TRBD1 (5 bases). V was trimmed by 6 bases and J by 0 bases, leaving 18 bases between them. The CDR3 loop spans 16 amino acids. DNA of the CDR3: TGTGCCAGCAGCAGCCAGAGGACACCAATCTCCTACGAGCAGTACTTC. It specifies CASSSQRTPISYEQYF.

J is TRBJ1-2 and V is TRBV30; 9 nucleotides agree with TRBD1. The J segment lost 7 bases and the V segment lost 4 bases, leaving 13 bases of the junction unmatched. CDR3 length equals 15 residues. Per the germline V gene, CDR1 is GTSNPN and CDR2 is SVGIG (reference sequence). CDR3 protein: CAWTSSGTGSSGYTF. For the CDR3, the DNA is TGTGCCTGGACCTCCTCGGGGACAGGGTCTAGTGGCTACACCTTC.

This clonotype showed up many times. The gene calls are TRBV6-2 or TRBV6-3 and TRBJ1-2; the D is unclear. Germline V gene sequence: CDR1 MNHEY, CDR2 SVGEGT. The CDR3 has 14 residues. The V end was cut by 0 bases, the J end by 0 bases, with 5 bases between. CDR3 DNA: TGTGCCAGCAGTTACTCGAGGCCTAACTATGGCTACACCTTC. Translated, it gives CASSYSRPNYGYTF.

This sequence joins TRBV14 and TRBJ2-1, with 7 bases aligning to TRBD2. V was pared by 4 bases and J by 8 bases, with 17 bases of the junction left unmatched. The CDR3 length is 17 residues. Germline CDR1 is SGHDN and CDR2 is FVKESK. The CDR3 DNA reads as TGTGCCAGCAGCCCACCCGGTTGGGCGGGAGATACCGATGAGCAGTTCTTC. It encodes CASSPPGWAGDTDEQFF.

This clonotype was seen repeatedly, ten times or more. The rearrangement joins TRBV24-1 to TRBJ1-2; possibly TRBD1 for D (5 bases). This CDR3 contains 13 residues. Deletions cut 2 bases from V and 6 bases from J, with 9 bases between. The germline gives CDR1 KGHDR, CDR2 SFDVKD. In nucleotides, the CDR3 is TGTGCCACCAGTGATTGGAGGGGAGATGGCTACACCTTC. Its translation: CATSDWRGDGYTF.

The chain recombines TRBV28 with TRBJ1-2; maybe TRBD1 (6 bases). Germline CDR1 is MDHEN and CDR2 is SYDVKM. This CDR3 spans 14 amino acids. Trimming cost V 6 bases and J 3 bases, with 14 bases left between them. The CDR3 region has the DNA TGTGCCAGCAGCCGTGACAGGACCGACTATGGCTACACCTTC. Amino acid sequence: CASSRDRTDYGYTF.

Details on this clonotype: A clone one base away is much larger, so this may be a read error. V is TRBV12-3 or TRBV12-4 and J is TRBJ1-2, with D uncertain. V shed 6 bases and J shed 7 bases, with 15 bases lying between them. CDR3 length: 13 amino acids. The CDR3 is CASSLTTDCGYTF. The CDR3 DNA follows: TGTGCCAGCAGCTTAACGACGGACTGTGGCTACACCTTC.

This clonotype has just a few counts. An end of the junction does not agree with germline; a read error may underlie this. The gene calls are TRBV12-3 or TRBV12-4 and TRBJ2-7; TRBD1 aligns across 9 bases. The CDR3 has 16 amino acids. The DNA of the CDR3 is TGTGCCGGCAGTTTAGCACAGGGGGCGCAGGCTTACGAGCAGTACTTC. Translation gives CAGSLAQGAQAYEQYF.

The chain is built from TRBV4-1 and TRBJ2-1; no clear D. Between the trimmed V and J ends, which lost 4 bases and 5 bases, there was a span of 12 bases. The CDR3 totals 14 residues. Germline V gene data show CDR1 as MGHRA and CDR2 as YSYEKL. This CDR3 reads CASSPADLDNEQFF. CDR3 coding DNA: TGCGCCAGCAGCCCGGCGGACCTAGACAATGAGCAGTTCTTC.

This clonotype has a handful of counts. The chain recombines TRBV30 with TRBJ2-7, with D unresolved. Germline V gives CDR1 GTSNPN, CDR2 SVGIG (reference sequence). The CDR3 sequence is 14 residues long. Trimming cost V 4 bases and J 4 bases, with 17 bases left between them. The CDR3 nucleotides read TGTGCCTGGACGAGCGCAGTCGGCCTTTACGAGCAGTACTTC. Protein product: CAWTSAVGLYEQYF.

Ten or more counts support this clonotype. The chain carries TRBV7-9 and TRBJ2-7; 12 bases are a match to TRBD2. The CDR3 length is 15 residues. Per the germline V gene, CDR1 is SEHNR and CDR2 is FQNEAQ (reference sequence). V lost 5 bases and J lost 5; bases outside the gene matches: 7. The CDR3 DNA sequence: TGTGCCAGCAGCGCCCCGGGACTAGCGGGTAACGAGCAGTACTTC. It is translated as CASSAPGLAGNEQYF.

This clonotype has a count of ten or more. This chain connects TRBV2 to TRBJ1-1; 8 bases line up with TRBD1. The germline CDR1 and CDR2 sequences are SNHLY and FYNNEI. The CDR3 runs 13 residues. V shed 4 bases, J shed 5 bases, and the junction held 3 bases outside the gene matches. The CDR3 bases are TGTGCCAGCAGTGTGGACAGGGAAACTGAAGCTTTCTTT. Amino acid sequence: CASSVDRETEAFF.

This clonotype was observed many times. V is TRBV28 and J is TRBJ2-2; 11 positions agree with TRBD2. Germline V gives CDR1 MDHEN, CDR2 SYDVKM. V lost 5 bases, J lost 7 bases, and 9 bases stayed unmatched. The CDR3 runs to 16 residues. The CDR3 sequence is CASSGLAGGRVGELFF. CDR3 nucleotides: TGTGCCAGCAGTGGTCTAGCGGGAGGTAGAGTCGGGGAGCTGTTTTTT.